One and the same sample provided the 21 T cell receptor beta chains below, sequenced in a study of chemoradiotherapy in HPV16-positive cancers. Sequencing was performed with immunoSEQ multiplex PCR; in TCRdb, only in-frame clones are kept and a portion is missing. The table has 16,000 or so clones, around 70% seen once; the top ten hold roughly 8%. The starting material was tumor tissue, obtained from a patient who underwent chemoradiotherapy. The origin of the receptors is a human donor with HPV-associated anogenital cancer.

The chain combines TRBV27 with TRBJ2-1; 9 bases fit TRBD1. This CDR3 spans 12 amino acids. Germline assignment: CDR1 MNHEY and CDR2 SMNVEV (reference sequence). V trimming: 3 bases; J trimming: 15 bases; junction bases outside the gene matches: 6. The CDR3 sequence: CASSFAGTGWFF. The DNA for the CDR3 is TGTGCCAGCAGTTTCGCCGGGACAGGGTGGTTCTTC.

The CDR3, as DNA: TGCGCCAGCAGCCCGACAGGGGACGGGCAGCCCCAGCATTTT. Its translation: CASSPTGDGQPQHF. The V and J genes are TRBV5-1 and TRBJ1-5, with TRBD1 matching 8 bases. The length of the CDR3 is 14 residues. The germline gives CDR1 SGHRS, CDR2 YFSETQ. V lost 4 bases and J lost 7; bases outside the gene matches: 7.

This chain uses TRBV6-1 with TRBJ1-2; D perhaps matches TRBD1 (5 bases). CDR1 is MNHNS, CDR2 SASEGT, per germline. There are 14 residues in the CDR3. The germline V and J ends were trimmed by 6 bases and 5 bases, with 16 bases remaining between them. The CDR3 nucleotides read TGTGCCAGCAGGATGAGGGGCCCCCCTTATGGCTACACCTTC. It codes for CASRMRGPPYGYTF.

V usage is TRBV7-9 and J usage is TRBJ2-1, with D unresolved. Germline V gene data show CDR1 as SEHNR and CDR2 as FQNEAQ (reference sequence). CDR3 size: 13 residues. V shed 3 bases and J shed 6 bases, with 9 bases lying between them. CDR3 sequence (DNA): TGTGCCAGCAGCTTCCCACAGACCAATGAGCAGTTCTTC. Translation gives CASSFPQTNEQFF. The whole variable domain, remainder taken from reference TRBV7-9 and TRBJ2-1, is DTGVSQNPRHKITKRGQNVTFRCDPISEHNRLYWYRQTLGQGPEFLTYFQNEAQLEKSRLLSDRFSAERPKGSFSTLEIQRTEQGDSAMYLCASSFPQTNEQFFGPGTRLTVL.

This chain links TRBV9 with TRBJ2-1; 8 bases agree with TRBD2. This CDR3 has 17 amino acids. V shed 4 bases and J 4 bases; nucleotides not matched to a gene: 13. Germline lookup yields CDR1 SGDLS and CDR2 YYNGEE. The CDR3, as DNA: TGTGCCAGCAGCTCCGAGCTTGGGGCGGGAGGTTACAATGAGCAGTTCTTC. The encoded protein is CASSSELGAGGYNEQFF.

The gene calls are TRBV27 and TRBJ1-1; D is unresolved. Per germline, CDR1 MNHEY and CDR2 SMNVEV (reference sequence). The CDR3 is made up of 14 amino acids. The V and J ends lost 2 bases and 4 bases respectively, with 11 bases between them. CDR3 bases: TGTGCCAGCAGTTTAAAGAACTGGGGCACTGAAGCTTTCTTT. Translating gives CASSLKNWGTEAFF.

The chain combines TRBV6-5 with TRBJ2-7, with a possible D match to TRBD1 (6 bases). Germline assignment: CDR1 MNHEY and CDR2 SVGAGI. The CDR3 totals 14 residues. The V gene lost 5 bases and the J gene lost 6 bases, with 17 bases spanning the gap. The CDR3 is CASSVRTDGSEQYF. CDR3 sequence (DNA): TGTGCCAGCAGTGTTCGGACAGACGGGTCCGAGCAGTACTTC.

The chain has TRBV11-2 and TRBJ2-1; D remains unclear. The CDR3 is made up of 12 amino acids. Trimming removed 1 base from V and 8 bases from J, with 6 bases in between. Per the germline V gene, CDR1 is SGHAT and CDR2 is FQNNGV. The CDR3 sequence is CASSLVFHEQFF. The CDR3 coding sequence is TGTGCCAGCAGCTTAGTCTTCCATGAGCAGTTCTTC.

The V gene is TRBV11-3, the J gene TRBJ2-7, with TRBD1 as a possible D gene (6 bases). Germline values: CDR1 SGHNT, CDR2 YENEEA. CDR3 size: 14 residues. Trimming took off 4 bases at V and 7 bases at J, with 17 bases between the two ends. DNA for the CDR3: TGTGCCAGCAGCTGGGGGCAGGGATCGGGAGAGCAGTACTTC. Residues: CASSWGQGSGEQYF.

This clone was seen a few times. This chain joins TRBV7-9 and TRBJ2-5; 8 bases map to TRBD1. The J segment lost 1 base and the V segment lost 10 bases, leaving 5 bases of the junction unmatched. Germline assignment: CDR1 SEHNR and CDR2 FQNEAQ (reference sequence). The CDR3 is 13 residues long. The CDR3 loop reads CATGQGGQETQYF. The CDR3 DNA reads as TGTGCCACCGGACAGGGAGGCCAAGAGACCCAGTACTTC.

V and J are TRBV7-9 and TRBJ1-1; 9 bases are a match to TRBD1. V shed 5 bases, J shed 5 bases, and the junction held 9 bases outside the gene matches. The CDR3 sequence is 15 residues long. CDR1 is SEHNR, CDR2 FQNEAQ, per germline (reference sequence). The CDR3 here is CASSTYRGPGTEAFF. As DNA, the CDR3 is TGTGCCAGCAGCACATACAGGGGGCCGGGGACTGAAGCTTTCTTT.

The J gene is TRBJ1-3, the V gene TRBV10-2; D is perhaps TRBD1 (5 bases). CDR1 is WSHSY, CDR2 SAAADI, per germline. Trimming took off 3 bases at V and 2 bases at J, with 17 bases between the two ends. This CDR3 contains 17 residues. The CDR3 DNA is TGCGCCAGCAGTGACCCCCGGGACGCCCGGGCTGGAAACACCATATATTTT. This sequence encodes CASSDPRDARAGNTIYF.

The rearrangement joins TRBV10-2 to TRBJ2-5; D gene unclear. The V gene's germline CDR1 is WSHSY and CDR2 SAAADI. The CDR3 is made up of 12 amino acids. Trimming took off 7 bases at V and 1 base at J, with 7 bases between the two ends. CDR3 nucleotides: TGCGCCAGCATGGTACGCCAAGAGACCCAGTACTTC. Translation: CASMVRQETQYF.

This clone ranks as large. This rearrangement joins TRBV6-5 to TRBJ2-5; 9 bases match TRBD1. Germline CDR1 is MNHEY and CDR2 is SVGAGI. The CDR3 extends over 15 amino acids. Trimming took 6 bases from V and 5 from J; bases not matched to a gene: 10. The CDR3 nucleotides are TGTGCCAGCAGGGCTGCCGGGACAGGGCTGGAGACCCAGTACTTC. It encodes CASRAAGTGLETQYF.

This chain uses TRBV27 with TRBJ1-6; 9 positions agree with TRBD1. The CDR3 consists of 14 residues. Germline loops: CDR1 MNHEY, CDR2 SMNVEV (reference sequence). V gave up 5 bases and J gave up 6 bases; unmatched junction bases: 2. As DNA, the CDR3 is TGTGCCAGCAGTCGACAGGGGGTTAATTCACCCCTCCACTTT. Its protein product is CASSRQGVNSPLHF.

CDR3 residues: CASSLRAEHTDTQYF. As DNA, the CDR3 is TGTGCCAGCAGTTTAAGAGCGGAACACACAGATACGCAGTATTTT. J is TRBJ2-3 and V is TRBV27; D may be TRBD2 (5 bases). Germline loops: CDR1 MNHEY, CDR2 SMNVEV (reference sequence). V lost 2 bases, J lost 2 bases, and 11 bases lay in between. The CDR3 has 15 amino acids.

The count of this clone is one. V gene TRBV6-5 combines with J gene TRBJ1-1; 7 bases fit TRBD1. Germline lookup yields CDR1 MNHEY and CDR2 SVGAGI. The CDR3 extends over 14 amino acids. V dropped 2 bases and J dropped 6; count of bases not matched to a gene: 6. CDR3 nucleotide sequence: TGTGCCAGCAGTTACGACAGGGCGAGGCCTGAAGCTTTCTTT. It yields the protein CASSYDRARPEAFF.

This chain links TRBV5-4 with TRBJ1-3, with a weak D call TRBD1 (6 bases). V dropped 0 bases and J dropped 3 bases, with 7 bases sitting between them. Germline CDR1 is SGHNT and CDR2 is YYREEE (reference sequence). CDR3 length: 14 residues. For the CDR3, the DNA is TGTGCCAGCAGCTTGGCGGACAGTGGAAACACCATATATTTT. Its protein product is CASSLADSGNTIYF.

This clone was picked up one time. This sequence joins TRBV11-3 and TRBJ2-1; D is perhaps TRBD2 (5 bases). The CDR3 runs to 15 residues. V shed 1 base and J shed 4 bases, with 11 bases lying between them. Germline CDR1 is SGHNT and CDR2 is YENEEA. CDR3 loop: CASSLALASYNEQFF. The CDR3 DNA is TGTGCCAGCAGCTTAGCGCTAGCCTCTTACAATGAGCAGTTCTTC.

V usage is TRBV5-1 and J usage is TRBJ2-1, with D unresolved. Trimming left V 2 bases short and J 0 bases short, with 6 bases between. The CDR3 is 14 amino acids. Per the germline V gene, CDR1 is SGHRS and CDR2 is YFSETQ. CDR3 bases: TGCGCCAGCAGCTTAGGTGACTCCTACAATGAGCAGTTCTTC. Translated, it gives CASSLGDSYNEQFF.

V gene TRBV10-3 combines with J gene TRBJ2-1; the D is unclear. CDR3 length: 14 residues. V was trimmed by 6 bases and J by 3 bases, leaving 12 bases between them. The germline gives CDR1 ENHRY, CDR2 SYGVKD. In DNA, the CDR3 is TGTGCCATCAGATATTCGGACGTCTACAATGAGCAGTTCTTC. Its protein product is CAIRYSDVYNEQFF.